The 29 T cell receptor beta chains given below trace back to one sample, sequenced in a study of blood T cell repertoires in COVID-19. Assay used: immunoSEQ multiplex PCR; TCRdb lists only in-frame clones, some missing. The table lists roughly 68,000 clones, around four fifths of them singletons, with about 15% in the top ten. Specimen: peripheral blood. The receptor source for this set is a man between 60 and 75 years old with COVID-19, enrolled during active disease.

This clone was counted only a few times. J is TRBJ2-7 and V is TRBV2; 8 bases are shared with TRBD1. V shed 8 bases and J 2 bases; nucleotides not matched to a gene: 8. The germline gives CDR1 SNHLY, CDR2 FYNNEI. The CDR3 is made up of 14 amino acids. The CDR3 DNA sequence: TGTGCCAGCCAGGACAGGGTAACTCCCTACGAGCAGTACTTC. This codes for CASQDRVTPYEQYF.

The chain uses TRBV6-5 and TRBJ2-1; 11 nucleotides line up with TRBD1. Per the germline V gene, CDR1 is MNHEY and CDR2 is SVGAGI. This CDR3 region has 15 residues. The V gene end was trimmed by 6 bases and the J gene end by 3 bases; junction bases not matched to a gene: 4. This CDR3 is CASSRTGGGYNEQFF. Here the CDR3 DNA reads TGTGCCAGCAGCCGGACAGGGGGCGGCTACAATGAGCAGTTCTTC.

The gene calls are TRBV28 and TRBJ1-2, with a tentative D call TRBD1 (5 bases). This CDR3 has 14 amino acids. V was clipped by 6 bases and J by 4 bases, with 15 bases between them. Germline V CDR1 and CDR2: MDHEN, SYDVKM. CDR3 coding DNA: TGTGCCAGCAGACCATATCGGGGGAGCTATGGCTACACCTTC. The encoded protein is CASRPYRGSYGYTF.

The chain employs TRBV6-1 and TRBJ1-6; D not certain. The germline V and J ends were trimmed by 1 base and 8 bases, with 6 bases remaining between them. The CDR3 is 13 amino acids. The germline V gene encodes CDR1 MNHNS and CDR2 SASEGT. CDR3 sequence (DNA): TGTGCCAGCAGTGAAGTCGAGCATTCACCCCTCCACTTT. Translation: CASSEVEHSPLHF.

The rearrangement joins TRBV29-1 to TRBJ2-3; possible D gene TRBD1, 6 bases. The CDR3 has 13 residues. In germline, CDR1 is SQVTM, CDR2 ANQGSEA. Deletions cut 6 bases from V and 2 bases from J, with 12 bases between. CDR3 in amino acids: CSVDQGNTDTQYF. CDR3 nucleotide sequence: TGCAGCGTAGACCAGGGGAACACAGATACGCAGTATTTT.

The CDR3 sequence is CASSLAGSSGSYNEQFF. The CDR3 DNA is TGTGCCAGTAGTTTAGCCGGGAGCAGTGGCTCCTACAATGAGCAGTTCTTC. The V gene is TRBV19, the J gene TRBJ2-1; D perhaps matches TRBD2 (6 bases). Germline lookup yields CDR1 LNHDA and CDR2 SQIVND (reference sequence). V lost 5 bases to trimming and J lost 0 bases, with 17 bases between them. This CDR3 is 17 amino acids long.

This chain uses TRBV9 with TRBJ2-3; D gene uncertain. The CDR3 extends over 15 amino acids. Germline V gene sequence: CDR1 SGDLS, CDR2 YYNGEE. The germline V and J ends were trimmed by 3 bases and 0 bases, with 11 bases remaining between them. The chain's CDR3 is CASSANTASTDTQYF. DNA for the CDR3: TGTGCCAGCAGCGCGAACACAGCTAGCACAGATACGCAGTATTTT.

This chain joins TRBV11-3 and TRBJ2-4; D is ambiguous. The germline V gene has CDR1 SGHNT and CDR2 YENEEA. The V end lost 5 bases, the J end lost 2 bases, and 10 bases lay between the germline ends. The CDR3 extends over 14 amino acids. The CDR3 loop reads CASSTDGSKNIQYF. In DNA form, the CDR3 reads TGTGCCAGCAGCACAGACGGCTCCAAAAACATTCAGTACTTC.

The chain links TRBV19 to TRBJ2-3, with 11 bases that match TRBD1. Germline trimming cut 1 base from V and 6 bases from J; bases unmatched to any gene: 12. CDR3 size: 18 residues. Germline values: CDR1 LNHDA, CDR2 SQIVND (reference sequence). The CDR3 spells CASSIGWTGGIIMDTQYF. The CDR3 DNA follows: TGTGCCAGTAGTATAGGGTGGACAGGGGGCATTATCATGGATACGCAGTATTTT.

CDR3 in amino acids: CASSPTGGAHVSGANVLTF. In DNA form, the CDR3 reads TGTGCCAGCAGCCCCACCGGGGGGGCGCATGTCTCTGGGGCCAACGTCCTGACTTTC. The V gene is TRBV7-6, the J gene TRBJ2-6; 8 nucleotides align to TRBD2. Germline CDR1 SGHVS, CDR2 FNYEAQ. This CDR3 has 19 amino acids. The ends lost 5 bases at V and 0 bases at J; junction bases unmatched: 12.

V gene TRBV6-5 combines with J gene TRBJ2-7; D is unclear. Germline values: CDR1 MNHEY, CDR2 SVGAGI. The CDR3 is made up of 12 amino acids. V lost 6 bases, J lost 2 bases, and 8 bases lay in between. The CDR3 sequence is CASRTEPYEQYF. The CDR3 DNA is TGTGCCAGCAGAACAGAGCCCTACGAGCAGTACTTC.

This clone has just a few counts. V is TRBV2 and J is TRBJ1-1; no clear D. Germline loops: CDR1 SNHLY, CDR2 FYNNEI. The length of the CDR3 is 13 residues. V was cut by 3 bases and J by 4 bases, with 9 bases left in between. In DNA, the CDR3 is TGTGCCAGCAGTGAGGAGGGATCCACTGAAGCTTTCTTT. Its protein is CASSEEGSTEAFF.

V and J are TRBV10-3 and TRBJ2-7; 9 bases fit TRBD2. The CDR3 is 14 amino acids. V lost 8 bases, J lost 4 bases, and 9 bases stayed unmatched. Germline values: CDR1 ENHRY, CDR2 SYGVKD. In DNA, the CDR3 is TGTGCCATCGGCTTAGCGGGAGAAAGGTACGAGCAGTACTTC. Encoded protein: CAIGLAGERYEQYF.

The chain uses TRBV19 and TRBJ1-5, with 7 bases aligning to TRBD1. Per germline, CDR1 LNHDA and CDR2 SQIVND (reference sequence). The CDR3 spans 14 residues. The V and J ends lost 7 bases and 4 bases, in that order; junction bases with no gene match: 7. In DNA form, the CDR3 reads TGTGCCAGTATGACAGGGATGTGGAATCAGCCCCAGCATTTT. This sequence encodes CASMTGMWNQPQHF. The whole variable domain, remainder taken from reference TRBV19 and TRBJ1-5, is DGGITQSPKYLFRKEGQNVTLSCEQNLNHDAMYWYRQDPGQGLRLIYYSQIVNDFQKGDIAEGYSVSREKKESFPLTVTSAQKNPTAFYLCASMTGMWNQPQHFGDGTRLSIL.

The CDR3 region is CASRDPQGSGELFF. The CDR3 region has the DNA TGTGCCAGCAGAGATCCACAGGGTTCCGGGGAGCTGTTTTTT. The chain joins TRBV6-5 to TRBJ2-2; maybe TRBD1 (6 bases). The CDR3 spans 14 residues. Trimming took off 6 bases at V and 6 bases at J, with 14 bases between the two ends. Germline lookup yields CDR1 MNHEY and CDR2 SVGAGI.

Written as DNA, the CDR3 is TGTGCCAGCAGTTTACAGCGGGCCTTCAATGAGCAGTTCTTC. Amino acid sequence: CASSLQRAFNEQFF. The chain uses TRBV27 and TRBJ2-1; TRBD2 might be the D (6 bases). CDR3 length: 14 residues. Germline values: CDR1 MNHEY, CDR2 SMNVEV (reference sequence). V dropped 2 bases and J dropped 6 bases, with 11 bases sitting between them.

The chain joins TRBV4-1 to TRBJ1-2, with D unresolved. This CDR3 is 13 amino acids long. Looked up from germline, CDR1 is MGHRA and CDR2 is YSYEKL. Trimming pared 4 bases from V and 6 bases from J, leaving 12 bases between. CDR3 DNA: TGCGCCAGCAGCCGAACCCAGTTGGATGGCTACACCTTC. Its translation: CASSRTQLDGYTF.

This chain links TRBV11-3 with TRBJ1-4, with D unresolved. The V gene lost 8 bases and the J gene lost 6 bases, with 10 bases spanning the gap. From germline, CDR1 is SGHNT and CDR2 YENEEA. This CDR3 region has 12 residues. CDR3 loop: CASSMGDEKLFF. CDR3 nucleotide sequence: TGTGCCAGCTCAATGGGCGATGAAAAACTGTTTTTT.

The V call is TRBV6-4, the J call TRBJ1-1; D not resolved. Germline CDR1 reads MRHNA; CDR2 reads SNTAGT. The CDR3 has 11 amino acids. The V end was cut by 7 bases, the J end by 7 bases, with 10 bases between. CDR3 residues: CASNNPNEAFF. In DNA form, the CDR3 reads TGTGCCAGCAACAACCCAAATGAAGCTTTCTTT.

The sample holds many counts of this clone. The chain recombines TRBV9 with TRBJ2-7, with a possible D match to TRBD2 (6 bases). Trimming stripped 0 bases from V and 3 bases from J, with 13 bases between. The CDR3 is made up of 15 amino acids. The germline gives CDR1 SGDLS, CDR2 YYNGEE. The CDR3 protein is CASSVGGGTIYEQYF. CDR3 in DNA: TGTGCCAGCAGCGTAGGTGGCGGGACGATCTACGAGCAGTACTTC.

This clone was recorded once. CDR3 sequence reads: CASSSDRTYTEAFF. The CDR3 DNA follows: TGTGCCAGTAGTTCCGACAGGACGTACACTGAAGCTTTCTTT. The rearrangement links TRBV19 to TRBJ1-1; tentative D call: TRBD1 (6 bases). The CDR3 has 14 amino acids. V was cut by 5 bases and J by 3 bases, with 13 bases left in between. Germline CDR1 is LNHDA and CDR2 is SQIVND (reference sequence).

CDR3 loop: CASSRAGAYGYTF. The DNA for the CDR3 is TGTGCCAGCAGTAGGGCAGGGGCCTATGGCTACACCTTC. This chain connects TRBV7-9 to TRBJ1-2; a possible D gene is TRBD1 (6 bases). V lost 6 bases and J lost 4, with 12 bases in between. Per the germline V gene, CDR1 is SEHNR and CDR2 is FQNEAQ (reference sequence). The CDR3 length is 13 residues.

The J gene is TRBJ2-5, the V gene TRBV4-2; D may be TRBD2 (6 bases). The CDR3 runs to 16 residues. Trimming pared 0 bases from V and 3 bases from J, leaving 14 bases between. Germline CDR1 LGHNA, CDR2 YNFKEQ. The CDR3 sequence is CASSQDLMGGEETQYF. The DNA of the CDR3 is TGTGCCAGCAGCCAAGATCTAATGGGGGGAGAAGAGACCCAGTACTTC.

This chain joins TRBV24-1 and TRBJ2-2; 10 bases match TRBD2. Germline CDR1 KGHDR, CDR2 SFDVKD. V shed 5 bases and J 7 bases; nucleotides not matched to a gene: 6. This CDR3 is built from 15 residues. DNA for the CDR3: TGTGCCACCAGTGTTGCTAGCGGGAGTGACGGGGAGCTGTTTTTT. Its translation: CATSVASGSDGELFF.

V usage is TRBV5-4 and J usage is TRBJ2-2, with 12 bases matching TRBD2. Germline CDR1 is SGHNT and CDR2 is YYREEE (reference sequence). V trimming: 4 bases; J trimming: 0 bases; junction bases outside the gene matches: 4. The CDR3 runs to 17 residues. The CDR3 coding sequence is TGTGCCAGCAGCCCATGGACTAGCGGGGCGAACACCGGGGAGCTGTTTTTT. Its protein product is CASSPWTSGANTGELFF. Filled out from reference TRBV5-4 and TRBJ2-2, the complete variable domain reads ETGVTQSPTHLIKTRGQQVTLRCSSQSGHNTVSWYQQALGQGPQFIFQYYREEENGRGNFPPRFSGLQFPNYSSELNVNALELDDSALYLCASSPWTSGANTGELFFGEGSRLTVL.

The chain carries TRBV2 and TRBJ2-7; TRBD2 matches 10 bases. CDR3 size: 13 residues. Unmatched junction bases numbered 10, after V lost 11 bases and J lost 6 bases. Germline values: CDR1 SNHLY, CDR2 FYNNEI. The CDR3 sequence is CAGQGAGGTEQYF. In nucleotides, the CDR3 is TGTGCCGGGCAAGGAGCGGGGGGGACCGAGCAGTACTTC.

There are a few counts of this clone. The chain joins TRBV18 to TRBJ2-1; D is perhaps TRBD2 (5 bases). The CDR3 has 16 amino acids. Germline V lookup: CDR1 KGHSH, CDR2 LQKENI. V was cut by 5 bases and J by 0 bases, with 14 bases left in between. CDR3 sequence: CASSDMRAYSYNEQFF. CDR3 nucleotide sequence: TGTGCCAGCTCAGATATGCGGGCCTACTCCTACAATGAGCAGTTCTTC.

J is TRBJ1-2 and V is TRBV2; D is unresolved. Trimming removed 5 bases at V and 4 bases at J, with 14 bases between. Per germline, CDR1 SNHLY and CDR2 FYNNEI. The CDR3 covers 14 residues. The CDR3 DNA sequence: TGTGCCAGCAGTTTAGAGGGCCGGGCCTATGGCTACACCTTC. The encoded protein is CASSLEGRAYGYTF.

The CDR3 bases are TGTGCCAGCGGGGAGGGACAGGGAAGACTTTTTGGGAAGTTCTTC. Its translation is CASGEGQGRLFGKFF. The rearrangement links TRBV2 to TRBJ2-1; 9 bases are shared with TRBD1. This CDR3 comprises 15 residues. From germline, CDR1 is SNHLY and CDR2 FYNNEI. V shed 8 bases, J shed 14 bases, and the junction held 19 bases outside the gene matches.